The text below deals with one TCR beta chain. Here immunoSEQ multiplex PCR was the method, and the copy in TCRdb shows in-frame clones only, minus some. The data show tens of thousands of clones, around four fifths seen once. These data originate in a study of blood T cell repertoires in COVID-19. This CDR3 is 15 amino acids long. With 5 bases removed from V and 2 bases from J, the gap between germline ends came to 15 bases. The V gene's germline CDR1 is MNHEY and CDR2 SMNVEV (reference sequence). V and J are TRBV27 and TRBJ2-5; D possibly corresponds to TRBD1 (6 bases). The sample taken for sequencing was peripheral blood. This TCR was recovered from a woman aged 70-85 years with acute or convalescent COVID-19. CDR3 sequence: CASSPSRQVQETQYF. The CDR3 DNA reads TGTGCCAGCAGTCCGTCCCGACAGGTACAAGAGACCCAGTACTTC.